This TCR beta chain is from a study of identical twins. This clonotype was detected only a few times. A universal primer site came from template switching; cDNA carried unique molecular identifiers. Each CDR3 protein is one row after TCRdb ran MiXCR on the 5' RACE reads. The sample holds about 730,000 distinct CDR3 sequences, less than 25% seen once. Germline lookup yields CDR1 MNHEY and CDR2 SVGAGI. Trimming removed 0 bases at V and 4 bases at J, with 9 bases between. The length of the CDR3 is 14 residues. The data were also submitted as part of a second study, on T cells expressing NK-cell markers.

Sequencing was performed on PBMCs. V is TRBV6-5 and J is TRBJ1-1; D ambiguous. The receptor was isolated from a young woman in good health. CDR3 in amino acids: CASSYSPRRTEAFF. CDR3 DNA: TGTGCCAGCAGTTACTCCCCTAGACGCACTGAAGCTTTCTTT.